This TCR beta chain was captured by sequencing in a study of blood T cell repertoires in COVID-19. On the study more broadly: Material from acute and convalescent COVID-19 was sourced from the United States, Italy and Spain.

CDR1 and CDR2 (germline): MNHNY, SVGAGI (reference sequence). V shed 2 bases and J 5 bases; nucleotides not matched to a gene: 9. This CDR3 spans 15 amino acids. TCRdb keeps only in-frame clones here, not all; method: immunoSEQ multiplex PCR. The data contain tens of thousands of clones, 78% of them singletons. The J gene is TRBJ2-7, the V gene TRBV6-6; 7 bases are shared with TRBD1. This clonotype was obtained from a human donor in a cohort sampled during active COVID-19. The sequencing sample was made of peripheral blood. Here the CDR3 reads CASSYPASGGDEQYF. For the CDR3, the DNA is TGTGCCAGCAGTTACCCCGCCTCAGGGGGTGACGAGCAGTACTTC.